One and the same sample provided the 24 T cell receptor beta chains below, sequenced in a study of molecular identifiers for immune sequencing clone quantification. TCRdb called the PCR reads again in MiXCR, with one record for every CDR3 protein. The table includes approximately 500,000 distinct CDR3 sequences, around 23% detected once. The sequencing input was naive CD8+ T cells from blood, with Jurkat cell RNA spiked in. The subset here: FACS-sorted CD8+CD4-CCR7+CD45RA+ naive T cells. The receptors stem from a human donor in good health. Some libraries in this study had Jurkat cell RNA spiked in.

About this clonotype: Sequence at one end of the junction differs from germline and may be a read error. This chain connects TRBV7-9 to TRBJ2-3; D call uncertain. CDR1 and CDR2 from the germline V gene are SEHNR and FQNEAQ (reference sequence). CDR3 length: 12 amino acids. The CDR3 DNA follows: TGTGCCGGCAGCTTGTATGAGTATACGCAGTATTTT. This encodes CAGSLYEYTQYF.

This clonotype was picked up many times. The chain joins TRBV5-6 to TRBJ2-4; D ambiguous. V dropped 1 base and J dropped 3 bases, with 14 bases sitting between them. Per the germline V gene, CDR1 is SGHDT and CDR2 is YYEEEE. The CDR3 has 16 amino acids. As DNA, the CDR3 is TGTGCCAGCAGCTTGTATGTGGTGTTTGGCAAAAACATTCAGTACTTC. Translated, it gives CASSLYVVFGKNIQYF.

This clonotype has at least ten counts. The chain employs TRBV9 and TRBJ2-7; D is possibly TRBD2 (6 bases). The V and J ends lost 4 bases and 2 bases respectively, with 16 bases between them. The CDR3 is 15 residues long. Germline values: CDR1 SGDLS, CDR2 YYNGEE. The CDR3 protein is CASSPKGLGAYEQYF. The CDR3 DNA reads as TGTGCCAGCAGCCCCAAGGGACTGGGTGCCTACGAGCAGTACTTC.

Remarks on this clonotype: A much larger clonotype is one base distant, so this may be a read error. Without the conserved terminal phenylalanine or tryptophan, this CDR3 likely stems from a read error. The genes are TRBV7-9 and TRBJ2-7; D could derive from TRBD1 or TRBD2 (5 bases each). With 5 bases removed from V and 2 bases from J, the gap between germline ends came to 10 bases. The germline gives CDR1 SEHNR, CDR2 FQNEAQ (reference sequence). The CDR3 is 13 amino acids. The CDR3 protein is CASSRDLTYEQYI. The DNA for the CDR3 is TGTGCCAGCAGCCGGGACCTTACCTACGAGCAGTACATC.

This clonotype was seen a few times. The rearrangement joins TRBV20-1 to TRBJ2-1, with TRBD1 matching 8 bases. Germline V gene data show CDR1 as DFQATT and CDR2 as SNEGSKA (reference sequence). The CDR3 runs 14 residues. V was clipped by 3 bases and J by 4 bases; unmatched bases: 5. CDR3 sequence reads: CSASRQGIYNEQFF. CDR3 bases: TGCAGTGCTAGCCGACAGGGGATTTACAATGAGCAGTTCTTC.

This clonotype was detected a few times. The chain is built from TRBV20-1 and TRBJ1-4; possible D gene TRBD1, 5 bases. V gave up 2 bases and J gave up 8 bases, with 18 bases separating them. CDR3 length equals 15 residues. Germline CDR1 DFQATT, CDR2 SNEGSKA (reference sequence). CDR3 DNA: TGCAGTGCTAGATCCCCCGGGGCCGGTTTGGAAAAACTGTTTTTT. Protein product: CSARSPGAGLEKLFF.

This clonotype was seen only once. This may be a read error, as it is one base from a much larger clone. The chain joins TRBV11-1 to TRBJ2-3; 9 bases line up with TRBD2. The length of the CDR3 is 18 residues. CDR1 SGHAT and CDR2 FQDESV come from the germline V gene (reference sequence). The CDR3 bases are TGTGCCAGCAGCACTGGGCTGCGGCTAGCGGGATTCACAGATACGCGGTATTTT. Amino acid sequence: CASSTGLRLAGFTDTRYF.

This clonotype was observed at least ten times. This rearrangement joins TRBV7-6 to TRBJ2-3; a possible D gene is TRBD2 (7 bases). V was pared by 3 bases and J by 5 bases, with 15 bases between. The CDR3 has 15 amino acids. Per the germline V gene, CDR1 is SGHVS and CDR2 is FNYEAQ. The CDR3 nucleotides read TGTGCCAGCAGCTTTGGGGGGGCCCCCGGAGATACGCAGTATTTT. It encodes CASSFGGAPGDTQYF.

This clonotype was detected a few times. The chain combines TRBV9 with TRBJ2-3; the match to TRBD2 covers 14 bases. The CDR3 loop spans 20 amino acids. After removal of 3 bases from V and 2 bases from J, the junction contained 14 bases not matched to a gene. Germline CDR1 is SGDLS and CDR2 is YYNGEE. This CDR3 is CASSAGTSGGYATLTDTQYF. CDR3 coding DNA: TGTGCCAGCAGCGCGGGGACTAGCGGGGGATACGCCACCCTCACAGATACGCAGTATTTT.

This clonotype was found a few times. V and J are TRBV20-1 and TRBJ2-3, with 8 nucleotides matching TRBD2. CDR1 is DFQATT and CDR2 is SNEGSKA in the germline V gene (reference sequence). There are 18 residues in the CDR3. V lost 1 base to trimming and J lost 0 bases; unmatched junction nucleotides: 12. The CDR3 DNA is TGCAGTGCTAGAGTAGGGGCGGGAGGCGCAACTAGCACAGATACGCAGTATTTT. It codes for CSARVGAGGATSTDTQYF.

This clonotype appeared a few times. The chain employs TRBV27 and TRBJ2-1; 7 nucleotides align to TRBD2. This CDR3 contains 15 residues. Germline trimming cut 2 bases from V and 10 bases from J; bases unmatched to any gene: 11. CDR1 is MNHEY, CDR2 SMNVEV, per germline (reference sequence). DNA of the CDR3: TGTGCCAGCAGTTTAGGCGGGGGACTATCCGTAGAGCAGTTCTTC. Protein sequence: CASSLGGGLSVEQFF.

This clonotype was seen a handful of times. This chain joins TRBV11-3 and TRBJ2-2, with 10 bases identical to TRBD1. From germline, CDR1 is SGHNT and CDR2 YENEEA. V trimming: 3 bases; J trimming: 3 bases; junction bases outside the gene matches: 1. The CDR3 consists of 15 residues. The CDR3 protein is CASSFGTGDTGELFF. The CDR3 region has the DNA TGTGCCAGCAGCTTTGGGACAGGGGACACCGGGGAGCTGTTTTTT. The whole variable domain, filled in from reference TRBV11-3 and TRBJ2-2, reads EAGVVQSPRYKIIEKKQPVAFWCNPISGHNTLYWYLQNLGQGPELLIRYENEEAVDDSQLPKDRFSAERLKGVDSTLKIQPAELGDSAVYLCASSFGTGDTGELFFGEGSRLTVL.

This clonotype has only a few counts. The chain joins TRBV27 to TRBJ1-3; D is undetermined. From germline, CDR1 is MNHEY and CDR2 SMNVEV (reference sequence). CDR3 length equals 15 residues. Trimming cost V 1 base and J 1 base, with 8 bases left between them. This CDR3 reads CASSLYRGSGNTIYF. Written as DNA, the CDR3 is TGTGCCAGCAGTTTATATCGGGGATCTGGAAACACCATATATTTT.

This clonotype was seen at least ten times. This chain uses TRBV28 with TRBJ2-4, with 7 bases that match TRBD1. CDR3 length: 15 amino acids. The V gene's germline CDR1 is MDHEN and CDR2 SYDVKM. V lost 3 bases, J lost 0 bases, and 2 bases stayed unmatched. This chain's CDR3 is CASSLTGIAKNIQYF. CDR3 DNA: TGTGCCAGCAGTTTGACAGGGATAGCCAAAAACATTCAGTACTTC.

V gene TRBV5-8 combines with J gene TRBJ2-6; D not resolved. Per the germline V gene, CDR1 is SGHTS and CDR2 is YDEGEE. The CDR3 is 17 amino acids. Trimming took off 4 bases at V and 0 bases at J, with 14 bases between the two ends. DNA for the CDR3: TGTGCCAGCAGCCCAATATACATGACCTCTGGGGCCAACGTCCTGACTTTC. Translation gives CASSPIYMTSGANVLTF.

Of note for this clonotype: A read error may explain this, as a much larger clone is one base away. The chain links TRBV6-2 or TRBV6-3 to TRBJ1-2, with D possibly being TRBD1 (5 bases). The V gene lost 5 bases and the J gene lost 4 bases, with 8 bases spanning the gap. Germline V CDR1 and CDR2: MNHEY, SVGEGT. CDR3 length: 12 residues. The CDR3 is CASSDSIYGYTF. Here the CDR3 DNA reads TGTGCCAGCAGTGACAGTATCTATGGCTACACCTTC.

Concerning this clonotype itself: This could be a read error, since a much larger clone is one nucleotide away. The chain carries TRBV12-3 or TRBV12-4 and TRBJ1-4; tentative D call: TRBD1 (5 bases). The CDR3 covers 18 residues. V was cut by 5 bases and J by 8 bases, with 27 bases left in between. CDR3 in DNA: TGTGCCAGCAGTCCCTCTCTGTGGGACTGGGGCCCCAACGAAAAACTGTTTTTT. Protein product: CASSPSLWDWGPNEKLFF.

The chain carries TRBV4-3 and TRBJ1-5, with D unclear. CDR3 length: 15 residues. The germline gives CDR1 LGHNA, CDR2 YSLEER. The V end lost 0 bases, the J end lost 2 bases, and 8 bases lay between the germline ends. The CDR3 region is CASSQEPGRNQPQHF. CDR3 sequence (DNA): TGCGCCAGCAGCCAAGAACCCGGTCGCAATCAGCCCCAGCATTTT.

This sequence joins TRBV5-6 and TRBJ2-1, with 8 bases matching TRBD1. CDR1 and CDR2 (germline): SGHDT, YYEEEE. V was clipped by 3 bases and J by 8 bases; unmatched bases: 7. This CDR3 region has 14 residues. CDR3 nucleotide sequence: TGTGCCAGCAGCTGGGGACAGGCCATGGATGAGCAGTTCTTC. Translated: CASSWGQAMDEQFF. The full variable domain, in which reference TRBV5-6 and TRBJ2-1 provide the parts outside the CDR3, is DAGVTQSPTHLIKTRGQQVTLRCSPKSGHDTVSWYQQALGQGPQFIFQYYEEEERQRGNFPDRFSGHQFPNYSSELNVNALLLGDSALYLCASSWGQAMDEQFFGPGTRLTVL.

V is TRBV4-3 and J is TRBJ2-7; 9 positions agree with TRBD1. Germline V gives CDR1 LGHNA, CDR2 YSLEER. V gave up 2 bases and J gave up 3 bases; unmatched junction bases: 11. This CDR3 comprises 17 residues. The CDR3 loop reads CASSQSYTGTGFYEQYF. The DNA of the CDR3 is TGCGCCAGCAGCCAAAGCTATACCGGGACAGGGTTCTACGAGCAGTACTTC.

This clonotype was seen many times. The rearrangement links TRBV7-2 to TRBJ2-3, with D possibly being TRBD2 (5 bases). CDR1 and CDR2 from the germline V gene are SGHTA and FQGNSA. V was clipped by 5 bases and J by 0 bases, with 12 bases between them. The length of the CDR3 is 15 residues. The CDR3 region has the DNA TGTGCCAGCAGCCCCAGGACTTGGAGCACAGATACGCAGTATTTT. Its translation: CASSPRTWSTDTQYF. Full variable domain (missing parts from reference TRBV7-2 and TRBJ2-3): GAGVSQSPSNKVTEKGKDVELRCDPISGHTALYWYRQSLGQGLEFLIYFQGNSAPDKSGLPSDRFSAERTGGSVSTLTIQRTQQEDSAVYLCASSPRTWSTDTQYFGPGTRLTVL.

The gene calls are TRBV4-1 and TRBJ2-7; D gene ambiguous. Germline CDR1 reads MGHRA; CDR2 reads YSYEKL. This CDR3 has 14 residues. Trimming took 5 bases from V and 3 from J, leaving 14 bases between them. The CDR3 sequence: CASSYAGSHYEQYF. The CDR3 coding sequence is TGCGCCAGCAGCTACGCCGGGTCCCACTACGAGCAGTACTTC.

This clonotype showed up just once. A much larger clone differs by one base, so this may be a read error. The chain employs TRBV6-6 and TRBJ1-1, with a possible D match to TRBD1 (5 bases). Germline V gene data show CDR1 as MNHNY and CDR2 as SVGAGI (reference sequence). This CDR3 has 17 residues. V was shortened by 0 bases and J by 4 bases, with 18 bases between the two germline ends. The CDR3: CASSYSHGDSLSTEAFF. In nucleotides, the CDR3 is TGTGCCAGCAGTTACTCACACGGTGACAGTTTGAGCACTGAAGCTTTCTTT.

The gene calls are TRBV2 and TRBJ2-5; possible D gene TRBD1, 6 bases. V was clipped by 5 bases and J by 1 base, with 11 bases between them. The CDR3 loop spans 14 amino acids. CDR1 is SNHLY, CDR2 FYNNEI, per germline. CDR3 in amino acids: CASSYKDSQETQYF. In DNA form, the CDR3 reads TGTGCCAGCAGTTATAAGGACAGCCAAGAGACCCAGTACTTC.